The 10 T cell receptor beta chains presented below share a single source sample, sequenced in a study of blood T cell repertoires in COVID-19. Here immunoSEQ multiplex PCR was the method, and the copy in TCRdb shows in-frame clones only, minus some. There are about 53,000 clones in the sample; 70% to 90% occur only once, and about 2.5% lies in the top ten. Sequenced sample: peripheral blood. These receptors came from a man older than 75 with acute or convalescent COVID-19.

This chain connects TRBV7-2 to TRBJ2-7; TRBD1 aligns across 11 bases. This CDR3 spans 16 amino acids. V was clipped by 4 bases and J by 4 bases; unmatched bases: 9. Germline CDR1 SGHTA, CDR2 FQGNSA. The CDR3 sequence is CASSSAGTGGRYEQYF. The CDR3 DNA is TGTGCCAGCAGCTCAGCCGGGACAGGGGGTCGGTACGAGCAGTACTTC.

This clone was recorded only once. This chain connects TRBV5-4 to TRBJ2-7; 14 positions match TRBD2. Germline V gives CDR1 SGHNT, CDR2 YYREEE (reference sequence). CDR3 length: 16 amino acids. J was trimmed by 5 bases and V by 3 bases; bases with no gene match: 7. The DNA for the CDR3 is TGTGCCAGCAGCTGGACTAGCGGGGGGCGCCATCACGAGCAGTACTTC. Amino acids: CASSWTSGGRHHEQYF.

This chain joins TRBV9 and TRBJ2-2, with 10 positions matching TRBD2. Per germline, CDR1 SGDLS and CDR2 YYNGEE. V lost 0 bases and J lost 4; bases outside the gene matches: 6. The CDR3 totals 17 residues. The DNA of the CDR3 is TGTGCCAGCAGCGTAGCCCTAGCGGGGGCCACCACCGGGGAGCTGTTTTTT. Amino acids: CASSVALAGATTGELFF.

The chain recombines TRBV4-3 with TRBJ2-7; 8 bases agree with TRBD1. Germline CDR1 reads LGHNA; CDR2 reads YSLEER. The J segment lost 3 bases and the V segment lost 4 bases, leaving 8 bases of the junction unmatched. This CDR3 has 15 amino acids. For the CDR3, the DNA is TGCGCCAGCAGCCCCTGGCCGGGACAGGACTACGAGCAGTACTTC. Translation: CASSPWPGQDYEQYF.

The rearrangement joins TRBV11-2 to TRBJ2-1, with 7 positions matching TRBD2. The germline gives CDR1 SGHAT, CDR2 FQNNGV. Trimming removed 6 bases from V and 1 base from J; junction bases left unmatched: 6. CDR3 length: 15 residues. CDR3 sequence (DNA): TGTGCCAGCAGACCAGCGGGGTTATCCTACAATGAGCAGTTCTTC. This translates into CASRPAGLSYNEQFF.

The chain links TRBV11-3 to TRBJ2-5, with D possibly matching TRBD2 (6 bases). This CDR3 spans 13 amino acids. The V gene lost 0 bases and the J gene lost 4 bases, with 6 bases spanning the gap. Germline V gene lookup returns CDR1 SGHNT and CDR2 YENEEA. The CDR3 region is CASSLDGRETQYF. CDR3 bases: TGTGCCAGCAGCTTAGACGGGAGAGAGACCCAGTACTTC.

The chain links TRBV18 to TRBJ1-3; 8 bases fit TRBD1. This CDR3 region has 17 residues. Germline V lookup: CDR1 KGHSH, CDR2 LQKENI. The V gene end was trimmed by 2 bases and the J gene end by 0 bases; junction bases not matched to a gene: 6. The CDR3 here is CASSPGDRLRSGNTIYF. CDR3 coding DNA: TGTGCCAGCTCACCAGGGGACAGGCTACGCTCTGGAAACACCATATATTTT.

J is TRBJ2-3 and V is TRBV19; 10 nucleotides agree with TRBD2. Germline CDR1 and CDR2: LNHDA and SQIVND (reference sequence). The V and J ends lost 4 bases and 1 base, in that order; junction bases with no gene match: 5. The CDR3 extends over 16 amino acids. The CDR3 here is CASSRSSGGGTDTQYF. The CDR3 DNA follows: TGTGCCAGTAGTAGATCTAGCGGGGGCGGCACAGATACGCAGTATTTT.

This sequence joins TRBV6-2 or TRBV6-3 and TRBJ2-3; 12 positions match TRBD2. The CDR3 extends over 14 amino acids. Trimming removed 4 bases from V and 8 bases from J; junction bases left unmatched: 4. Per the germline V gene, CDR1 is MNHEY and CDR2 is SVGEGT. The CDR3 bases are TGTGCCAGCAGTTCTAGCGGGGGGGCAGCTACGCAGTATTTT. Its protein product is CASSSSGGAATQYF.

The V gene is TRBV7-2, the J gene TRBJ2-3; TRBD2 matches at 9 bases. The V segment lost 8 bases and the J segment 6 bases; nucleotides outside the gene matches: 12. The CDR3 runs to 15 residues. CDR1 is SGHTA and CDR2 is FQGNSA in the germline V gene. The CDR3 loop reads CASHLGRGGPDTQYF. CDR3 DNA: TGTGCCAGCCACTTGGGGCGGGGGGGCCCGGATACGCAGTATTTT.